A selection of T cell receptor beta chains follows, all from one sample in a study of shared clonotypes between healthy human individuals. Data came from immunoSEQ multiplex PCR; TCRdb stores just in-frame clones and leaves some out. This sample has over 1.4 million clones; roughly 96% occur once, and the top ten carry roughly 1.1%. Input material: naive CD4+ T cells sorted from blood. These receptors came from a man aged 25 to 40 in good health. The CDR3 runs from the conserved cysteine through the conserved F or W. A D gene is named only where the DNA matches it firmly. Rows may omit the clone size; those that give it use once, few, many or a size class.

d_call | clone_size | j_call | v_call | cdr3_aa | cdr3_nt
TRBD2 | NA | TRBJ2-5 | TRBV9 | CASSVEASGRGQETQYF | TGTGCCAGCAGCGTAGAGGCTAGCGGGAGAGGCCAAGAGACCCAGTACTTC
TRBD1 | NA | TRBJ2-7 | TRBV23-1 | CASSQVTGQGAYEQYF | TGCGCCAGCAGTCAGGTAACCGGACAGGGGGCATACGAGCAGTACTTC
TRBD2 | NA | TRBJ2-5 | TRBV29-1 | CSVELAGGRETQYF | TGCAGCGTTGAACTAGCGGGAGGACGCGAGACCCAGTACTTC
NA | NA | TRBJ1-5 | TRBV4-1 | CASSHRQGNQPQHF | TGCGCCAGCAGTCATCGGCAGGGCAATCAGCCCCAGCATTTT
NA | NA | TRBJ1-4 | TRBV10-3 | CAISEAGQLNEKLFF | TGTGCCATCAGTGAGGCAGGACAGCTTAATGAAAAACTGTTTTTT
NA | NA | TRBJ2-1 | TRBV12-1 | CANSYQSSYNEQFF | TGTGCCAACTCCTATCAGAGCTCCTACAATGAGCAGTTCTTC
NA | NA | TRBJ2-7 | TRBV2 | CASRWELGGREQYF | TGTGCCAGCAGATGGGAGTTGGGGGGACGTGAGCAGTACTTC
NA | NA | TRBJ1-5 | TRBV10-3 | CATRGAGPMRMEPQHF | TGTGCCACCAGGGGTGCAGGGCCCATGCGGATGGAGCCCCAGCATTTT
NA | NA | TRBJ1-2 | TRBV27 | CASRRDSFYGYTF | TGTGCCAGCAGGAGGGATTCTTTCTATGGCTACACCTTC
NA | NA | TRBJ2-1 | TRBV4-1 | CASSPRGAAEQFF | TGCGCCAGCAGCCCCCGAGGAGCTGCTGAGCAGTTCTTC
TRBD1 | NA | TRBJ2-2 | TRBV5-4 | CASSLGQGARTGELFF | TGTGCCAGCAGCTTGGGACAGGGGGCTAGGACCGGGGAGCTGTTTTTT
TRBD2 | NA | TRBJ2-1 | TRBV28 | CATAGVADEQFF | TGTGCCACTGCGGGGGTAGCGGATGAGCAGTTCTTC
NA | NA | TRBJ1-2 | TRBV30 | CAWSSGGGYTF | TGTGCCTGGAGTAGCGGGGGTGGCTACACCTTC
NA | NA | TRBJ2-7 | TRBV6-5 | CASSYRPAQPYEQYF | TGTGCCAGCAGTTATCGTCCCGCCCAACCCTACGAGCAGTACTTC
NA | NA | TRBJ1-2 | TRBV28 | CASSTGLLGYTF | TGTGCCAGCAGTACGGGACTTTTGGGCTACACCTTC
TRBD1 | NA | TRBJ1-3 | TRBV28 | CASSAMSGTGGLSGNTIYF | TGTGCCAGCAGTGCAATGTCCGGGACAGGGGGCCTCTCTGGAAACACCATATATTTT
NA | NA | TRBJ2-7 | TRBV28 | CASGPVGFTYEQYF | TGTGCCAGCGGCCCCGTGGGGTTCACCTACGAGCAGTACTTC
TRBD2 | NA | TRBJ2-7 | TRBV18 | CASSPGTSGRVEQYF | TGTGCCAGCTCACCCGGGACTAGCGGGAGAGTCGAGCAGTACTTC
NA | NA | TRBJ1-1 | TRBV18 | CASSLGGRDTEAFF | TGTGCCAGCTCTTTAGGGGGTCGGGACACTGAAGCTTTCTTT
TRBD2 | NA | TRBJ2-3 | TRBV9 | CASSASGTAVDTQYF | TGTGCCAGCAGCGCTAGCGGGACGGCCGTGGATACGCAGTATTTT
TRBD1 | once | TRBJ2-5 | TRBV5-4 | CASSKRQGQETQYF | TGTGCCAGCAGCAAAAGACAGGGGCAAGAGACCCAGTACTTC
TRBD2 | NA | TRBJ2-1 | TRBV2 | CASSEETSGEQFF | TGTGCCAGCAGTGAGGAGACTAGCGGGGAGCAGTTCTTC
NA | NA | TRBJ2-5 | TRBV6-5 | CASSYAQTQYF | TGTGCCAGCAGTTACGCACAGACCCAGTACTTC
TRBD2 | NA | TRBJ2-1 | TRBV9 | CASSVASGRSYNEQFF | TGTGCCAGCAGCGTTGCTAGCGGGAGGTCCTACAATGAGCAGTTCTTC
NA | NA | TRBJ1-1 | TRBV18 | CASSPSVVTEAFF | TGTGCCAGCTCACCGAGTGTAGTCACTGAAGCTTTCTTT
NA | once | TRBJ2-3 | TRBV5-1 | CASSFGFTDTQYF | TGCGCCAGCAGCTTTGGCTTCACAGATACGCAGTATTTT